Following are 25 T cell receptor beta chains from one sample sequenced in a study of pediatric ulcerative colitis. Profiling relied on immunoSEQ multiplex PCR, and the TCRdb table lists in-frame clones only, not all of them. The data show 30,000 to 45,000 clones, 83% seen once. The specimen was blood. The receptor source for this set is a girl between 5 and 17 years old with moderate ulcerative colitis.

The V gene is TRBV11-2, the J gene TRBJ2-5; D is perhaps TRBD2 (5 bases). Germline CDR1 reads SGHAT; CDR2 reads FQNNGV. Trimming stripped 0 bases from V and 5 bases from J, with 13 bases between. The CDR3 contains 15 residues. The CDR3 bases are TGTGCCAGCAGCTTAGAACGGCTAGCTTATGAGACCCAGTACTTC. As protein: CASSLERLAYETQYF.

The rearrangement links TRBV18 to TRBJ2-7; possible D gene TRBD1, 6 bases. The V gene lost 1 base and the J gene lost 4 bases, with 17 bases spanning the gap. Germline lookup yields CDR1 KGHSH and CDR2 LQKENI. This CDR3 is 16 amino acids long. The CDR3: CASSPQPGQEIYEQYF. DNA of the CDR3: TGTGCCAGCTCACCACAACCGGGACAAGAGATTTACGAGCAGTACTTC.

The chain has TRBV27 and TRBJ2-3; 9 nucleotides line up with TRBD1. CDR3 length equals 14 residues. Losses at the gene ends were 8 bases for V and 1 base for J; bases not matched to a gene: 4. The V gene's germline CDR1 is MNHEY and CDR2 SMNVEV (reference sequence). Here the CDR3 reads CASRDRVRTDTQYF. The CDR3 DNA reads TGTGCCAGCCGGGACAGGGTACGCACAGATACGCAGTATTTT.

V is TRBV14 and J is TRBJ1-2, with D uncertain. The CDR3 totals 12 residues. The germline V gene encodes CDR1 SGHDN and CDR2 FVKESK. Trimming removed 2 bases at V and 4 bases at J, with 5 bases between. CDR3 residues: CASSQRTYGYTF. CDR3 in DNA: TGTGCCAGCAGCCAACGGACCTATGGCTACACCTTC.

The V call is TRBV6-1, the J call TRBJ2-2; D is possibly TRBD1 (6 bases). The CDR3 sequence is 15 residues long. CDR1 is MNHNS and CDR2 is SASEGT in the germline V gene. Trimming shortened V by 3 bases and J by 4 bases, and 12 bases separated the two germline ends. CDR3 sequence: CASSDSGRGTGELFF. In DNA form, the CDR3 reads TGTGCCAGCAGTGATTCTGGCAGGGGCACCGGGGAGCTGTTTTTT.

The DNA for the CDR3 is TGTGCCAGCGGCGGGTGGGAGAGGTCCTACGAGCAGTACTTC. Translating gives CASGGWERSYEQYF. V usage is TRBV7-2 and J usage is TRBJ2-7; D is perhaps TRBD2 (5 bases). CDR3 length: 14 residues. Germline V lookup: CDR1 SGHTA, CDR2 FQGNSA. With 8 bases removed from V and 1 base from J, the gap between germline ends came to 15 bases.

The gene calls are TRBV7-9 and TRBJ1-4, with D tentatively TRBD1 (5 bases). The CDR3 runs to 14 residues. The germline V gene encodes CDR1 SEHNR and CDR2 FQNEAQ (reference sequence). Trimming left V 8 bases short and J 4 bases short, with 14 bases between. The CDR3 spells CASGVRDLNEKLFF. The DNA for the CDR3 is TGTGCCAGCGGGGTGAGGGACCTTAATGAAAAACTGTTTTTT.

This clone was seen a few times. V usage is TRBV6-6 and J usage is TRBJ2-7, with 7 bases aligning to TRBD2. Germline CDR1 is MNHNY and CDR2 is SVGAGI (reference sequence). V was pared by 7 bases and J by 3 bases, with 6 bases of the junction left unmatched. This CDR3 spans 13 amino acids. CDR3 sequence: CASTQPGGYEQYF. In DNA form, the CDR3 reads TGTGCCAGCACTCAACCGGGGGGCTACGAGCAGTACTTC.

The chain has TRBV5-1 and TRBJ2-2; tentatively, D is TRBD1 (5 bases). Germline CDR1 reads SGHRS; CDR2 reads YFSETQ. The CDR3 consists of 13 residues. The V end lost 4 bases, the J end lost 6 bases, and 10 bases lay between the germline ends. The CDR3 loop reads CASSPPRAGELFF. CDR3 nucleotide sequence: TGCGCCAGCAGCCCCCCCAGGGCCGGGGAGCTGTTTTTT.

This chain connects TRBV11-2 to TRBJ1-2; D possibly corresponds to TRBD1 (6 bases). The ends were cut back, 1 base at V and 4 bases at J, with 16 bases in the middle. From germline, CDR1 is SGHAT and CDR2 FQNNGV. There are 16 residues in the CDR3. The chain's CDR3 is CASSLGGQSFGYGYTF. CDR3 coding DNA: TGTGCCAGCAGCTTAGGGGGGCAGTCTTTTGGCTATGGCTACACCTTC.

This clone appeared a few times. Here the CDR3 reads CSVAGGAYGYTF. The DNA of the CDR3 is TGCAGCGTTGCTGGTGGGGCCTATGGCTACACCTTC. The chain is built from TRBV29-1 and TRBJ1-2; a weak D match, TRBD1 (5 bases). Per the germline V gene, CDR1 is SQVTM and CDR2 is ANQGSEA. The V end was cut by 4 bases, the J end by 4 bases, with 10 bases between. The CDR3 loop spans 12 amino acids.

The rearrangement uses TRBV11-2 and TRBJ2-1; TRBD2 matches 9 bases. CDR3 length equals 16 residues. Germline loops: CDR1 SGHAT, CDR2 FQNNGV. The V gene end was trimmed by 5 bases and the J gene end by 7 bases; junction bases not matched to a gene: 12. The CDR3: CASSPQGGRALNEQFF. CDR3 DNA: TGTGCCAGCAGCCCACAGGGCGGGAGGGCCCTGAATGAGCAGTTCTTC.

The genes are TRBV10-3 and TRBJ2-7; 9 positions match TRBD1. Germline CDR1 ENHRY, CDR2 SYGVKD. The V and J ends lost 1 base and 7 bases, in that order; junction bases with no gene match: 5. The CDR3 is made up of 14 amino acids. The CDR3 nucleotides read TGTGCCATCAGTGAGTTGCCGGGACAGGGAGAGCAGTACTTC. Its protein product is CAISELPGQGEQYF.

The sample holds a few counts of this clone. V usage is TRBV7-9 and J usage is TRBJ1-6; the match to TRBD1 covers 8 bases. CDR3 size: 15 residues. Trimming took 5 bases from V and 4 from J; bases not matched to a gene: 4. Germline-derived CDR1 and CDR2 are SEHNR and FQNEAQ (reference sequence). Here the CDR3 reads CASSIGQGYNSPLHF. The CDR3 DNA sequence: TGTGCCAGCAGCATCGGACAGGGATATAATTCACCCCTCCACTTT.

V and J are TRBV10-1 and TRBJ2-7, with 8 bases fitting TRBD1. In germline, CDR1 is WNHNN, CDR2 SYGVQD (reference sequence). Trimming took 5 bases from V and 0 from J; bases not matched to a gene: 9. The CDR3 has 16 residues. DNA for the CDR3: TGCGCCAGCAGTTACCGACAGGGGCTGGGCTCCTACGAGCAGTACTTC. Protein: CASSYRQGLGSYEQYF.

The chain employs TRBV11-2 and TRBJ2-7; D unclear. CDR1 is SGHAT, CDR2 FQNNGV, per germline. The V gene lost 5 bases and the J gene lost 2 bases, with 19 bases spanning the gap. The CDR3 runs to 16 residues. The chain's CDR3 is CASSPRSVGGPYEQYF. The CDR3 DNA follows: TGTGCCAGCAGCCCGAGATCCGTGGGCGGCCCCTACGAGCAGTACTTC.

The rearrangement joins TRBV6-1 to TRBJ1-4; weak D call: TRBD1 (6 bases). Trimming pared 1 base from V and 12 bases from J, leaving 15 bases between. The CDR3 runs to 14 residues. Germline loops: CDR1 MNHNS, CDR2 SASEGT. CDR3 DNA sequence: TGTGCCAGCAGTGAAGTGGGGGGCCTCGGAGAACTGTTTTTT. Translation: CASSEVGGLGELFF.

The chain employs TRBV6-5 and TRBJ2-5, with TRBD2 as a possible D gene (6 bases). CDR3 length equals 16 residues. Trimming removed 0 bases from V and 2 bases from J, with 13 bases in between. Germline V lookup: CDR1 MNHEY, CDR2 SVGAGI. The CDR3 DNA is TGTGCCAGCAGTTACTCCGGGCGGGGAGGACAAGAGACCCAGTACTTC. It specifies CASSYSGRGGQETQYF.

The chain employs TRBV18 and TRBJ2-1; the match to TRBD2 covers 12 bases. Germline V gene lookup returns CDR1 KGHSH and CDR2 LQKENI. The V gene end was trimmed by 7 bases and the J gene end by 0 bases; junction bases not matched to a gene: 10. This CDR3 region has 18 residues. The CDR3 nucleotides are TGTGCCAGCTGGACCCTAGCGGGAGGGCCCAGCTCCTACAATGAGCAGTTCTTC. Protein sequence: CASWTLAGGPSSYNEQFF.

This chain connects TRBV15 to TRBJ2-2; 8 bases map to TRBD1. The J segment lost 7 bases and the V segment lost 5 bases, leaving 3 bases of the junction unmatched. The length of the CDR3 is 13 residues. CDR1 and CDR2 from the germline V gene are LNHNV and YYDKDF (reference sequence). The CDR3 protein is CATSQGAGGELFF. The CDR3 DNA reads as TGTGCCACCAGCCAGGGGGCCGGCGGGGAGCTGTTTTTT.

This sequence joins TRBV11-2 and TRBJ1-2, with D uncertain. V lost 5 bases and J lost 4, with 8 bases in between. CDR1 and CDR2 (germline): SGHAT, FQNNGV. The CDR3 is 12 residues long. The CDR3 region has the DNA TGTGCCAGCAGCACAGAGTCCTATGGCTACACCTTC. As protein: CASSTESYGYTF.

The CDR3 reads CASSSRQGNIQYF. In DNA form, the CDR3 reads TGTGCCAGCAGCAGCCGACAGGGAAACATTCAGTACTTC. The chain has TRBV5-4 and TRBJ2-4; 7 positions match TRBD1. CDR3 size: 13 residues. J was trimmed by 6 bases and V by 4 bases; bases with no gene match: 4. Germline V gene lookup returns CDR1 SGHNT and CDR2 YYREEE (reference sequence).

The chain recombines TRBV29-1 with TRBJ2-7; D possibly uses TRBD1 or TRBD2 (6 bases each). This CDR3 region has 12 residues. Trimming stripped 5 bases from V and 2 bases from J, with 10 bases between. Germline-derived CDR1 and CDR2 are SQVTM and ANQGSEA. The CDR3 loop is CSVTGATYEQYF. CDR3 nucleotides: TGCAGCGTTACGGGGGCCACCTACGAGCAGTACTTC.

The CDR3, as DNA: TGTGCCAGCAGTCTAGACAGGGGAGTGGACATTCAGTACTTC. The encoded protein is CASSLDRGVDIQYF. The chain has TRBV2 and TRBJ2-4; TRBD1 matches 8 bases. The CDR3 covers 14 residues. Germline V gene lookup returns CDR1 SNHLY and CDR2 FYNNEI. V shed 5 bases, J shed 8 bases, and the junction held 8 bases outside the gene matches.

The chain links TRBV11-3 to TRBJ2-2, with TRBD1 matching 11 bases. The CDR3 spans 13 residues. Germline CDR1 and CDR2: SGHNT and YENEEA. V shed 6 bases and J 6 bases; nucleotides not matched to a gene: 0. The CDR3 region is CASRGQGAGELFF. CDR3 in DNA: TGTGCCAGCAGGGGACAGGGGGCCGGGGAGCTGTTTTTT.